These 20 T cell receptor beta chains came from one sample sequenced in a study of Graves' ophthalmopathy and Graves' hyperthyroidism. Amplifying from RNA transcripts, the study obtained TCR beta CDR3 regions. Scientists carried out first-round RT-PCR using HTBI primers and then a second-round multiplex PCR. TCRdb re-derived calls from the multiplex PCR reads in MiXCR, one entry per CDR3 protein. The table lists roughly 410,000 distinct CDR3 sequences, 15% of them singletons, with roughly 7% in the top ten. The specimen was peripheral blood. The source is a woman between 18 and 29 years old with stable Graves' hyperthyroidism.

J is TRBJ2-7 and V is TRBV7-2; a possible D gene is TRBD1 (6 bases). Germline V gene data show CDR1 as SGHTA and CDR2 as FQGNSA. The CDR3 consists of 12 residues. Trimming left V 1 base short and J 8 bases short, with 9 bases between. In DNA form, the CDR3 reads TGTGCCAGCAGCTTAGACAGGGCAAAGCAGTACTTC. This codes for CASSLDRAKQYF.

This clonotype was observed a handful of times. V usage is TRBV7-9 and J usage is TRBJ2-7; perhaps TRBD2 as D (5 bases). The germline V and J ends were trimmed by 1 base and 5 bases, with 9 bases remaining between them. Germline V gene lookup returns CDR1 SEHNR and CDR2 FQNEAQ (reference sequence). CDR3 size: 13 residues. Here the CDR3 reads CASSLVEGDEQYF. The CDR3 nucleotides are TGTGCCAGCAGCTTAGTAGAGGGCGACGAGCAGTACTTC.

There are many counts of this clonotype. The chain employs TRBV25-1 and TRBJ1-1; possibly TRBD1 for D (5 bases). The CDR3 extends over 13 amino acids. Germline V gene data show CDR1 as MGHDK and CDR2 as SYGVNS. The V end was cut by 4 bases, the J end by 3 bases, with 9 bases between. CDR3 DNA sequence: TGTGCCAGCAGTGGGGGCGGCTACACTGAAGCTTTCTTT. As protein: CASSGGGYTEAFF. Drawing the rest from reference TRBV25-1 and TRBJ1-1, the complete variable domain is EADIYQTPRYLVIGTGKKITLECSQTMGHDKMYWYQQDPGMELHLIHYSYGVNSTEKGDLSSESTVSRIRTEHFPLTLESARPSHTSQYLCASSGGGYTEAFFGQGTRLTVV.

The chain links TRBV28 to TRBJ1-2, with no clear D. Germline assignment: CDR1 MDHEN and CDR2 SYDVKM. V gave up 3 bases and J gave up 2 bases, with 16 bases separating them. CDR3 size: 16 residues. The CDR3 coding sequence is TGTGCCAGCAGTTTTCCTAGCCAGGCGAGGAACTATGGCTACACCTTC. This translates into CASSFPSQARNYGYTF.

This clonotype occurred many times. Written as DNA, the CDR3 is TGCGCCAGCAGCTTAGGGGACCCGGGGCAGCCCCAGCATTTT. Translation gives CASSLGDPGQPQHF. The chain couples TRBV5-1 to TRBJ1-5; D is possibly TRBD1 (5 bases). V gave up 2 bases and J gave up 7 bases, with 13 bases separating them. This CDR3 contains 14 residues. Germline CDR1 SGHRS, CDR2 YFSETQ.

This clonotype was picked up many times. The rearrangement links TRBV20-1 to TRBJ2-7; TRBD1 agrees at 8 bases. The V gene's germline CDR1 is DFQATT and CDR2 SNEGSKA (reference sequence). This CDR3 is 14 amino acids long. V lost 3 bases and J lost 4; bases outside the gene matches: 8. CDR3: CSARIGTGAYEQYF. The CDR3 nucleotides read TGCAGTGCTAGGATAGGGACAGGAGCGTACGAGCAGTACTTC.

This clonotype was seen ten or more times. This chain joins TRBV10-1 and TRBJ2-7; 9 nucleotides align to TRBD1. The CDR3 consists of 15 residues. The V gene's germline CDR1 is WNHNN and CDR2 SYGVQD (reference sequence). Germline trimming cut 0 bases from V and 3 bases from J; bases unmatched to any gene: 3. The CDR3 sequence is CASSESKGQGYEQYF. As DNA, the CDR3 is TGCGCCAGCAGTGAGTCGAAGGGACAGGGCTACGAGCAGTACTTC.

Many counts were recorded for this clonotype. V gene TRBV29-1 combines with J gene TRBJ2-7; D may match TRBD1 or TRBD2 (5 bases each). Germline V gene lookup returns CDR1 SQVTM and CDR2 ANQGSEA. This CDR3 region has 12 residues. Trimming removed 4 bases at V and 3 bases at J, with 10 bases between. The CDR3 DNA reads as TGCAGCGTTGGAGGGGCGATCTACGAGCAGTACTTC. Translating it yields CSVGGAIYEQYF.

This chain links TRBV20-1 with TRBJ2-5; 8 bases line up with TRBD2. V gave up 3 bases and J gave up 3 bases; unmatched junction bases: 9. There are 15 residues in the CDR3. Germline values: CDR1 DFQATT, CDR2 SNEGSKA (reference sequence). The CDR3 bases are TGCAGTGCTAGGGTACCCGGGACTAGGGAAGAGACCCAGTACTTC. Its translation is CSARVPGTREETQYF.

This clonotype was observed many times. The chain is built from TRBV12-3 or TRBV12-4 and TRBJ1-2, with D hard to call. The CDR3 extends over 14 amino acids. The V end lost 7 bases, the J end lost 2 bases, and 14 bases lay between the germline ends. In DNA, the CDR3 is TGTGCCAGCAATGCCGGACTTCGAAACTATGGCTACACCTTC. Translated: CASNAGLRNYGYTF.

The V call is TRBV27, the J call TRBJ1-1; 10 bases are shared with TRBD1. The V gene's germline CDR1 is MNHEY and CDR2 SMNVEV (reference sequence). Trimming removed 0 bases from V and 11 bases from J; junction bases left unmatched: 6. This CDR3 has 14 residues. The CDR3 DNA sequence: TGTGCCAGCAGTTTATCGGCGACAGGGGGCCTGGCTTTCTTT. The encoded protein is CASSLSATGGLAFF.

This clonotype was detected ten times or more. This chain uses TRBV13 with TRBJ1-1; D is unclear. Germline V gives CDR1 PRHDT, CDR2 FYEKMQ (reference sequence). Trimming removed 1 base from V and 0 bases from J, with 18 bases in between. CDR3 length equals 18 residues. DNA for the CDR3: TGTGCCAGCAGCTTAGTTAATTGGGAAGACGGCATGAACACTGAAGCTTTCTTT. It is translated as CASSLVNWEDGMNTEAFF.

This chain uses TRBV19 with TRBJ2-2; tentatively, D is TRBD1 (5 bases). V shed 7 bases and J shed 6 bases, with 21 bases lying between them. Germline lookup yields CDR1 LNHDA and CDR2 SQIVND (reference sequence). The CDR3 runs 16 residues. In DNA form, the CDR3 reads TGTGCCAGTAAGCATATCAAGGGGAAGTCATCCGGGGAGCTGTTTTTT. The encoded protein is CASKHIKGKSSGELFF.

The chain recombines TRBV11-1 with TRBJ2-7; 7 bases are a match to TRBD2. Germline V lookup: CDR1 SGHAT, CDR2 FQDESV (reference sequence). The V and J ends lost 0 bases and 1 base, in that order; junction bases with no gene match: 6. The CDR3 runs 16 residues. The CDR3 nucleotides read TGTGCCAGCAGCTTAGCGCGGGGGAGTACGTCCTACGAGCAGTACTTC. Its protein product is CASSLARGSTSYEQYF.

The chain uses TRBV6-2 or TRBV6-3 and TRBJ2-5, with D maybe TRBD2 (6 bases). Germline lookup yields CDR1 MNHEY and CDR2 SVGEGT. Between the trimmed V and J ends, which lost 8 bases and 7 bases, there was a span of 17 bases. The CDR3 is 13 amino acids. For the CDR3, the DNA is TGTGCCAGCTCTCATCCGGGGGTGGGGACCCAGTACTTC. This encodes CASSHPGVGTQYF.

This clonotype was recorded a few times. This chain connects TRBV4-1 to TRBJ2-2; possibly TRBD1 for D (6 bases). CDR3 length equals 16 residues. V lost 4 bases and J 4 bases, leaving 16 bases between the germline ends. Germline loops: CDR1 MGHRA, CDR2 YSYEKL. The CDR3 DNA is TGCGCCAGCAGCCTAGATCAGGGGTCGGCCACCGGGGAGCTGTTTTTT. Protein sequence: CASSLDQGSATGELFF.

This clonotype was detected many times. The chain couples TRBV3-1 to TRBJ1-1; D is unclear. CDR1 and CDR2 (germline): LGHDT, YNNKEL (reference sequence). The CDR3 covers 13 residues. The V end lost 3 bases, the J end lost 7 bases, and 12 bases lay between the germline ends. The CDR3, as DNA: TGTGCCAGCAGCCAGGAGAGGGAGTTTGAAGCTTTCTTT. Translated: CASSQEREFEAFF.

This clonotype has at least ten counts. The rearrangement joins TRBV12-3 or TRBV12-4 to TRBJ1-5; tentatively, D is TRBD1 (6 bases). Trimming removed 3 bases at V and 0 bases at J, with 9 bases between. The CDR3 runs 15 residues. Here the CDR3 reads CASSFQGISNQPQHF. CDR3 nucleotide sequence: TGTGCCAGCAGTTTTCAGGGGATTAGCAATCAGCCCCAGCATTTT.

The genes are TRBV14 and TRBJ1-2; no firm D call. Germline assignment: CDR1 SGHDN and CDR2 FVKESK. CDR3 length: 15 residues. Trimming took 0 bases from V and 0 from J, leaving 8 bases between them. The CDR3 coding sequence is TGTGCCAGCAGCCAAGATCCCGGTACTAACTATGGCTACACCTTC. It encodes CASSQDPGTNYGYTF.

This clonotype was observed many times. The rearrangement joins TRBV19 to TRBJ1-1; D is undetermined. The CDR3 sequence is 14 residues long. V was shortened by 4 bases and J by 0 bases, with 9 bases between the two germline ends. The germline CDR1 and CDR2 sequences are LNHDA and SQIVND (reference sequence). Here the CDR3 reads CASSTRDLNTEAFF. CDR3 sequence (DNA): TGTGCCAGTAGTACTCGGGATTTGAACACTGAAGCTTTCTTT.